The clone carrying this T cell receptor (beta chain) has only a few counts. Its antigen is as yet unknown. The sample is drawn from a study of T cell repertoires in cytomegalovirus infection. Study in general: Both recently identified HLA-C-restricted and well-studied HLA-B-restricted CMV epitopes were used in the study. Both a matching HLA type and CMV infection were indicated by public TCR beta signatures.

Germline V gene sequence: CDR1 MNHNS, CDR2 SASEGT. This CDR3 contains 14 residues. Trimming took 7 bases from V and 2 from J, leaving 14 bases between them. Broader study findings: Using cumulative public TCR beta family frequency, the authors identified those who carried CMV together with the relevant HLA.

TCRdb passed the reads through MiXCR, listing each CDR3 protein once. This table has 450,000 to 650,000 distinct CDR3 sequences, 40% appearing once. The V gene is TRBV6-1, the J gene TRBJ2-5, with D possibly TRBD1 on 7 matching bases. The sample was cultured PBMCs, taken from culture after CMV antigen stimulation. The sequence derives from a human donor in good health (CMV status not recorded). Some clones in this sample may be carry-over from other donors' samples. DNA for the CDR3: TGTGCCAGCACCGCGGGGACAGCGCAAGAGACCCAGTACTTC. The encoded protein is CASTAGTAQETQYF.